A selection of T cell receptor beta chains follows, all from one sample in a study of blood T cell repertoires in COVID-19. Clones were sequenced by immunoSEQ multiplex PCR, and TCRdb holds only the in-frame ones, with some missing. The sample holds around 200,000 clones; 85% to 90% are singletons and the top ten take approximately 6.1%. Material for sequencing was peripheral blood. Receptors originate from a man older than 75 with acute or convalescent COVID-19. Each CDR3 is given with its conserved first and last residue. Fields, in order: J gene, V gene, CDR3 length, clone size, D gene, CDR3 protein, CDR3 DNA. A D gene is named only where the DNA matches it firmly. Rows may omit the clone size; those that give it use once, few, many or a size class.

J gene: TRBJ2-3
V gene: TRBV10-3
CDR3 length: 14
clone size: -
D gene: -
CDR3 protein: CAITTGNYRDTQYF
CDR3 DNA: TGTGCCATCACCACCGGGAACTACAGAGATACGCAGTATTTT

J gene: TRBJ1-1
V gene: TRBV14
CDR3 length: 14
clone size: once
D gene: TRBD1
CDR3 protein: CASSAQLPGQRAFF
CDR3 DNA: TGTGCCAGCAGCGCGCAACTACCGGGACAGCGAGCTTTCTTT

J gene: TRBJ2-5
V gene: TRBV20-1
CDR3 length: 13
clone size: -
D gene: -
CDR3 protein: CSASIGRQETQYF
CDR3 DNA: TGCAGTGCTAGTATAGGCAGGCAAGAGACCCAGTACTTC

J gene: TRBJ1-5
V gene: TRBV3-1/TRBV3-2
CDR3 length: 15
clone size: -
D gene: -
CDR3 protein: CASSQGWGGNQPQHF
CDR3 DNA: TGTGCCAGCAGCCAAGGTTGGGGGGGCAATCAGCCCCAGCATTTT

J gene: TRBJ1-5
V gene: TRBV7-8
CDR3 length: 13
clone size: -
D gene: -
CDR3 protein: CASSYGGRRPQHF
CDR3 DNA: TGTGCCAGCAGCTACGGGGGACGTCGGCCCCAGCATTTT

J gene: TRBJ1-5
V gene: TRBV18
CDR3 length: 14
clone size: -
D gene: -
CDR3 protein: CASSDSYSNQPQHF
CDR3 DNA: TGTGCCAGCTCAGACAGCTATAGCAATCAGCCCCAGCATTTT

J gene: TRBJ2-2
V gene: TRBV27
CDR3 length: 15
clone size: -
D gene: TRBD1
CDR3 protein: CASSRQGDVTGELFF
CDR3 DNA: TGTGCCAGCAGTCGACAGGGGGATGTCACCGGGGAGCTGTTTTTT

J gene: TRBJ1-1
V gene: TRBV7-9
CDR3 length: 14
clone size: -
D gene: -
CDR3 protein: CASSKPGPLAEAFF
CDR3 DNA: TGTGCCAGCAGCAAACCCGGGCCACTAGCTGAAGCTTTCTTT

J gene: TRBJ2-5
V gene: TRBV2
CDR3 length: 16
clone size: -
D gene: TRBD2
CDR3 protein: CASLIVPSGAQETQYF
CDR3 DNA: TGTGCCAGCTTAATCGTGCCTAGCGGGGCTCAAGAGACCCAGTACTTC

J gene: TRBJ1-1
V gene: TRBV6-4
CDR3 length: 14
clone size: -
D gene: -
CDR3 protein: CASSDEGGNTEAFF
CDR3 DNA: TGTGCCAGCAGTGATGAGGGAGGGAACACTGAAGCTTTCTTT

J gene: TRBJ2-6
V gene: TRBV15
CDR3 length: 14
clone size: once
D gene: TRBD1
CDR3 protein: CATSSSGTGVGLTF
CDR3 DNA: TGTGCCACCAGCAGTTCTGGGACAGGGGTCGGTCTGACTTTC

J gene: TRBJ2-7
V gene: TRBV6-5
CDR3 length: 16
clone size: -
D gene: -
CDR3 protein: CASSLNPQGTSYEQYF
CDR3 DNA: TGTGCCAGCAGTTTAAACCCCCAGGGGACCTCCTACGAGCAGTACTTC

J gene: TRBJ2-2
V gene: TRBV7-8
CDR3 length: 15
clone size: -
D gene: TRBD2
CDR3 protein: CASSRAGLNTGELFF
CDR3 DNA: TGTGCCAGCAGCCGAGCGGGACTGAACACCGGGGAGCTGTTTTTT

J gene: TRBJ2-1
V gene: TRBV5-1
CDR3 length: 19
clone size: -
D gene: TRBD2
CDR3 protein: CASSLGAGLAGFRYNEQFF
CDR3 DNA: TGCGCCAGCAGCTTGGGTGCGGGACTAGCGGGTTTTCGGTACAATGAGCAGTTCTTC

J gene: TRBJ2-3
V gene: TRBV7-6
CDR3 length: 16
clone size: -
D gene: TRBD1
CDR3 protein: CASSFGTRTGDYTQYF
CDR3 DNA: TGTGCCAGCAGCTTCGGAACACGGACAGGGGATTATACGCAGTATTTT

J gene: TRBJ2-5
V gene: TRBV29-1
CDR3 length: 13
clone size: -
D gene: -
CDR3 protein: CSAQQGTLETQYF
CDR3 DNA: TGCAGCGCCCAGCAAGGGACATTGGAGACCCAGTACTTC

J gene: TRBJ2-3
V gene: TRBV25-1
CDR3 length: 14
clone size: once
D gene: TRBD2
CDR3 protein: CASSLAGPTDTQYF
CDR3 DNA: TGTGCCAGCAGTCTAGCGGGACCCACAGATACGCAGTATTTT

J gene: TRBJ1-1
V gene: TRBV7-8
CDR3 length: 16
clone size: -
D gene: TRBD1
CDR3 protein: CASSLPYRGRDTEAFF
CDR3 DNA: TGTGCCAGCAGCTTACCCTACAGGGGTAGGGACACTGAAGCTTTCTTT

J gene: TRBJ1-6
V gene: TRBV27
CDR3 length: 14
clone size: -
D gene: -
CDR3 protein: CASTRGGLNSPLHF
CDR3 DNA: TGTGCCAGCACCCGGGGGGGGTTAAATTCACCCCTCCACTTT

J gene: TRBJ2-2
V gene: TRBV19
CDR3 length: 15
clone size: -
D gene: -
CDR3 protein: CASSPGLITRGELFF
CDR3 DNA: TGTGCCAGTAGTCCGGGACTTATAACGCGGGGGGAGCTGTTTTTT

J gene: TRBJ1-5
V gene: TRBV30
CDR3 length: 18
clone size: few
D gene: -
CDR3 protein: CAWSVMGSAGPYIQPQHF
CDR3 DNA: TGTGCCTGGAGTGTAATGGGGTCGGCAGGGCCTTATATCCAGCCCCAGCATTTT

J gene: TRBJ2-1
V gene: TRBV7-2
CDR3 length: 18
clone size: -
D gene: TRBD2
CDR3 protein: CASSLSGRPAGSYNEQFF
CDR3 DNA: TGTGCCAGCAGCTTAAGCGGGAGGCCCGCCGGCTCCTACAATGAGCAGTTCTTC

J gene: TRBJ2-5
V gene: TRBV7-2
CDR3 length: 14
clone size: -
D gene: TRBD2
CDR3 protein: CASRRGGSLETQYF
CDR3 DNA: TGTGCCAGCAGACGGGGAGGGAGTTTAGAGACCCAGTACTTC

J gene: TRBJ1-6
V gene: TRBV6-5
CDR3 length: 14
clone size: -
D gene: -
CDR3 protein: CATANDILNSPLHF
CDR3 DNA: TGTGCCACCGCCAATGACATCCTTAATTCACCCCTCCACTTT

J gene: TRBJ2-6
V gene: TRBV2
CDR3 length: 17
clone size: once
D gene: -
CDR3 protein: CASSEALRWAGANVLTF
CDR3 DNA: TGTGCCAGCAGTGAAGCGCTTAGGTGGGCGGGGGCCAACGTCCTGACTTTC

J gene: TRBJ2-7
V gene: TRBV20-1
CDR3 length: 14
clone size: -
D gene: -
CDR3 protein: CSASREGAGYEQYF
CDR3 DNA: TGCAGTGCTAGTCGGGAGGGGGCTGGTTACGAGCAGTACTTC

J gene: TRBJ1-5
V gene: TRBV21-1
CDR3 length: 17
clone size: -
D gene: -
CDR3 protein: CASSKVGRTDSNQPQHF
CDR3 DNA: TGTGCCAGCAGCAAAGTCGGCCGGACAGATAGCAATCAGCCCCAGCATTTT

J gene: TRBJ1-2
V gene: TRBV6-5
CDR3 length: 14
clone size: -
D gene: -
CDR3 protein: CASRRGGGGYGYTF
CDR3 DNA: TGTGCCAGCAGGCGTGGGGGGGGCGGGTATGGCTACACCTTC

J gene: TRBJ1-1
V gene: TRBV30
CDR3 length: 18
clone size: -
D gene: -
CDR3 protein: CAWRGRTQGLMGNTEAFF
CDR3 DNA: TGTGCCTGGAGGGGGCGGACACAGGGTCTGATGGGGAACACTGAAGCTTTCTTT

J gene: TRBJ2-7
V gene: TRBV30
CDR3 length: 13
clone size: -
D gene: -
CDR3 protein: CAWSRDTSYEQYF
CDR3 DNA: TGTGCCTGGAGTAGGGACACCTCCTACGAGCAGTACTTC

J gene: TRBJ2-1
V gene: TRBV11-2
CDR3 length: 18
clone size: -
D gene: -
CDR3 protein: CASSPERHNNSSYNEQFF
CDR3 DNA: TGTGCCAGCAGCCCCGAAAGACACAATAATAGCTCCTACAATGAGCAGTTCTTC

J gene: TRBJ2-1
V gene: TRBV24-1
CDR3 length: 16
clone size: -
D gene: TRBD2
CDR3 protein: CATSDRGLELPRGQFF
CDR3 DNA: TGTGCCACCAGTGATCGCGGACTAGAACTCCCTCGGGGGCAGTTCTTC

J gene: TRBJ2-2
V gene: TRBV11-3
CDR3 length: 15
clone size: -
D gene: TRBD2
CDR3 protein: CASSLGVAGVGELFF
CDR3 DNA: TGTGCCAGCAGCTTAGGTGTAGCGGGAGTCGGGGAGCTGTTTTTT

J gene: TRBJ2-1
V gene: TRBV7-2
CDR3 length: 17
clone size: once
D gene: TRBD2
CDR3 protein: CASSSAPGLAGRNEQFF
CDR3 DNA: TGTGCCAGCAGCAGCGCCCCGGGACTAGCGGGAAGAAATGAGCAGTTCTTC

J gene: TRBJ2-1
V gene: TRBV24-1
CDR3 length: 17
clone size: -
D gene: -
CDR3 protein: CATSDSGPGQNYNEQFF
CDR3 DNA: TGTGCCACCAGTGACTCAGGCCCTGGGCAGAATTACAATGAGCAGTTCTTC

J gene: TRBJ2-5
V gene: TRBV27
CDR3 length: 14
clone size: -
D gene: -
CDR3 protein: CASSFRGGGETQYF
CDR3 DNA: TGTGCCAGCAGTTTTCGCGGGGGCGGGGAGACCCAGTACTTC

J gene: TRBJ2-2
V gene: TRBV27
CDR3 length: 14
clone size: -
D gene: -
CDR3 protein: CASSFGRLVGELFF
CDR3 DNA: TGTGCCAGCAGTTTTGGGCGACTAGTTGGGGAGCTGTTTTTT

J gene: TRBJ2-2
V gene: TRBV5-1
CDR3 length: 21
clone size: -
D gene: TRBD2
CDR3 protein: CASSLGQEFGLRERITGELFF
CDR3 DNA: TGCGCCAGCAGCTTGGGTCAGGAATTTGGCTTGCGGGAGCGTATCACCGGGGAGCTGTTTTTT

J gene: TRBJ1-6
V gene: TRBV6-2/TRBV6-3
CDR3 length: 15
clone size: -
D gene: TRBD1
CDR3 protein: CASSRQGVKNSPLHF
CDR3 DNA: TGTGCCAGCAGTCGACAGGGGGTGAAAAATTCACCCCTCCACTTT

J gene: TRBJ2-1
V gene: TRBV7-2
CDR3 length: 13
clone size: -
D gene: -
CDR3 protein: CATKAVPYNEQFF
CDR3 DNA: TGTGCCACAAAGGCGGTACCCTACAATGAGCAGTTCTTC

J gene: TRBJ2-1
V gene: TRBV19
CDR3 length: 18
clone size: -
D gene: TRBD2
CDR3 protein: CASSPGLAGTSSYNEQFF
CDR3 DNA: TGTGCCAGTAGTCCTGGACTAGCGGGAACCAGCTCCTACAATGAGCAGTTCTTC

J gene: TRBJ1-4
V gene: TRBV7-9
CDR3 length: 13
clone size: -
D gene: -
CDR3 protein: CASSLPGLEKLFF
CDR3 DNA: TGTGCCAGCAGCTTACCCGGACTCGAAAAACTGTTTTTT

J gene: TRBJ2-1
V gene: TRBV27
CDR3 length: 13
clone size: -
D gene: -
CDR3 protein: CASSRGRDDEQFF
CDR3 DNA: TGTGCCAGCAGCCGAGGCAGGGATGATGAGCAGTTCTTC

J gene: TRBJ2-4
V gene: TRBV21-1
CDR3 length: 18
clone size: -
D gene: -
CDR3 protein: CASKPHQQGAKGKNIQYF
CDR3 DNA: TGTGCCAGCAAGCCCCACCAACAGGGGGCTAAGGGCAAAAACATTCAGTACTTC

J gene: TRBJ1-2
V gene: TRBV5-5
CDR3 length: 17
clone size: once
D gene: TRBD1
CDR3 protein: CASSSGTGGGGVYGYTF
CDR3 DNA: TGTGCCAGCAGCTCCGGGACAGGGGGCGGCGGGGTCTATGGCTACACCTTC

J gene: TRBJ2-1
V gene: TRBV11-2
CDR3 length: 15
clone size: -
D gene: TRBD2
CDR3 protein: CASSLVSGRSLEQFF
CDR3 DNA: TGTGCCAGCAGCTTAGTCAGCGGGAGAAGCCTCGAGCAGTTCTTC